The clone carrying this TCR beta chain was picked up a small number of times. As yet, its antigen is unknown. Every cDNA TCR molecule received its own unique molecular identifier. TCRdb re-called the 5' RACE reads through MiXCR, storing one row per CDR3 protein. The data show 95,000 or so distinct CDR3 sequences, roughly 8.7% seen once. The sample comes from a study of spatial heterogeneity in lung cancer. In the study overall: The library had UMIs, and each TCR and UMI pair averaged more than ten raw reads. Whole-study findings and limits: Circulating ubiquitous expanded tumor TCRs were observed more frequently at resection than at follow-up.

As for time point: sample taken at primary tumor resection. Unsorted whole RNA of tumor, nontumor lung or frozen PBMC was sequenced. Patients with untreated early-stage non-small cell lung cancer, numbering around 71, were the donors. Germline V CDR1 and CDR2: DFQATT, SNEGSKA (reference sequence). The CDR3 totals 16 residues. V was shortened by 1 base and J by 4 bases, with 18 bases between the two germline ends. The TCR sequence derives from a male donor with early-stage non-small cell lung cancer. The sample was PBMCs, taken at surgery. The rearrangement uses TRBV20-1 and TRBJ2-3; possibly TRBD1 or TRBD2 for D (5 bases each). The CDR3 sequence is CSARGHQGVGADTQYF. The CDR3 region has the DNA TGCAGTGCTAGAGGGCACCAGGGAGTCGGTGCAGATACGCAGTATTTT.